The 19 T cell receptor beta chains below come from one sample, sequenced in a study of CD8 T cells in Susac syndrome. Random hexamers were used to reverse transcribe about 0.45 to 1 ug of RNA. TCRdb recomputed calls from the immunoSEQ multiplex PCR reads with MiXCR, one row per CDR3 protein. Found here are under 350,000 distinct CDR3 sequences, 92% of them singletons; the top ten hold roughly 0.064%. The sample comprised CD4+ T cells from PBMCs. Receptor source: a human donor with multiple sclerosis.

This rearrangement joins TRBV19 to TRBJ1-2; the match to TRBD1 covers 8 bases. Germline V gene lookup returns CDR1 LNHDA and CDR2 SQIVND (reference sequence). The CDR3 runs to 16 residues. V dropped 4 bases and J dropped 2; count of bases not matched to a gene: 9. In DNA, the CDR3 is TGTGCCAGTAGTACCCGGACAGGGACAGTGAACTATGGCTACACCTTC. Its translation: CASSTRTGTVNYGYTF.

The chain combines TRBV11-3 with TRBJ2-2, with 8 bases fitting TRBD2. The CDR3 covers 19 residues. V gave up 3 bases and J gave up 0 bases; unmatched junction bases: 12. Germline V gives CDR1 SGHNT, CDR2 YENEEA. CDR3 sequence (DNA): TGTGCCAGCAGCTTCTATTCCCCGGGAGGGCCGCCGAACACCGGGGAGCTGTTTTTT. Translation gives CASSFYSPGGPPNTGELFF. Drawing the rest from reference TRBV11-3 and TRBJ2-2, the complete variable domain is EAGVVQSPRYKIIEKKQPVAFWCNPISGHNTLYWYLQNLGQGPELLIRYENEEAVDDSQLPKDRFSAERLKGVDSTLKIQPAELGDSAVYLCASSFYSPGGPPNTGELFFGEGSRLTVL.

The chain uses TRBV6-1 and TRBJ1-6; 8 nucleotides line up with TRBD1. Trimming took 0 bases from V and 0 from J; bases not matched to a gene: 7. The CDR3 has 19 amino acids. The germline CDR1 and CDR2 sequences are MNHNS and SASEGT. CDR3 residues: CASSEAGQDQSSYNSPLHF. The CDR3 nucleotides are TGTGCCAGCAGTGAAGCGGGACAGGACCAGAGCTCCTATAATTCACCCCTCCACTTT.

The V and J genes are TRBV7-6 and TRBJ1-1, with D maybe TRBD1 (6 bases). Between the trimmed V and J ends, which lost 5 bases and 8 bases, there was a span of 21 bases. Germline-derived CDR1 and CDR2 are SGHVS and FNYEAQ. This CDR3 is 15 amino acids long. The CDR3 reads CASSPFLLGGVEAFF. DNA for the CDR3: TGTGCCAGCAGCCCGTTTTTACTAGGGGGAGTCGAAGCTTTCTTT.

The V gene is TRBV23-1, the J gene TRBJ2-5, with D possibly TRBD1 on 5 matching bases. TRBV23-1 is marked as an open reading frame, function uncertain. CDR3 length: 18 residues. Trimming pared 2 bases from V and 4 bases from J, leaving 23 bases between. CDR3 loop: CASSQGADLTEILETQYF. Here the CDR3 DNA reads TGCGCCAGCAGTCAAGGCGCGGATTTGACAGAAATTTTAGAGACCCAGTACTTC.

This clonotype was seen more than once but under ten times. The CDR3 here is CSVTNGGYEQYF. DNA of the CDR3: TGCAGCGTTACGAATGGGGGCTACGAGCAGTACTTC. The V gene is TRBV29-1, the J gene TRBJ2-7; D may correspond to TRBD1 or TRBD2 (5 bases each). The CDR3 spans 12 residues. Germline V CDR1 and CDR2: SQVTM, ANQGSEA. The V end was cut by 5 bases, the J end by 3 bases, with 11 bases between.

The chain uses TRBV29-1 and TRBJ2-1; D perhaps matches TRBD2 (7 bases). V dropped 0 bases and J dropped 5 bases, with 14 bases sitting between them. CDR3 size: 15 residues. Looked up from germline, CDR1 is SQVTM and CDR2 is ANQGSEA. The CDR3: CSVEEGRGPDNEQFF. Here the CDR3 DNA reads TGCAGCGTTGAAGAGGGGCGGGGGCCCGACAATGAGCAGTTCTTC.

The chain has TRBV4-1 and TRBJ2-1, with 10 bases fitting TRBD1. The V gene end was trimmed by 4 bases and the J gene end by 4 bases; junction bases not matched to a gene: 7. This CDR3 is built from 16 residues. The germline CDR1 and CDR2 sequences are MGHRA and YSYEKL. In nucleotides, the CDR3 is TGCGCCAGCAGCCGGCCGGGACAGGGGATTTACAATGAGCAGTTCTTC. It specifies CASSRPGQGIYNEQFF.

The chain carries TRBV7-2 and TRBJ2-3, with a weak D call TRBD1 (5 bases). Germline lookup yields CDR1 SGHTA and CDR2 FQGNSA. V dropped 7 bases and J dropped 4 bases, with 15 bases sitting between them. CDR3 size: 14 residues. DNA for the CDR3: TGTGCCAGCACTCAGCCGACAGTGCCAGATACGCAGTATTTT. Protein: CASTQPTVPDTQYF. Supplemented by reference TRBV7-2 and TRBJ2-3, the full variable domain reads GAGVSQSPSNKVTEKGKDVELRCDPISGHTALYWYRQSLGQGLEFLIYFQGNSAPDKSGLPSDRFSAERTGGSVSTLTIQRTQQEDSAVYLCASTQPTVPDTQYFGPGTRLTVL.

V and J are TRBV20-1 and TRBJ2-3, with D perhaps TRBD2 (6 bases). The CDR3 contains 15 residues. From germline, CDR1 is DFQATT and CDR2 SNEGSKA (reference sequence). Trimming removed 5 bases from V and 0 bases from J, with 15 bases in between. CDR3 coding DNA: TGCAGTGCTTCCGGGACTCAGACTAGCACAGATACGCAGTATTTT. Translating gives CSASGTQTSTDTQYF.

The genes are TRBV20-1 and TRBJ2-7, with 8 bases aligning to TRBD2. The CDR3 is 16 amino acids. The germline CDR1 and CDR2 sequences are DFQATT and SNEGSKA (reference sequence). V was pared by 6 bases and J by 2 bases, with 15 bases of the junction left unmatched. The CDR3 region has the DNA TGCAGTGCCAATTCCCTACTAGCGGTCCATCCCTACGAGCAGTACTTC. The encoded protein is CSANSLLAVHPYEQYF.

The chain couples TRBV6-6 to TRBJ2-1; possibly TRBD2 for D (7 bases). Trimming cost V 5 bases and J 4 bases, with 15 bases left between them. The CDR3 contains 15 residues. CDR1 and CDR2 (germline): MNHNY, SVGAGI (reference sequence). The CDR3 spells CASSPRGADYNEQFF. The CDR3 DNA follows: TGTGCCAGCAGTCCCCGGGGGGCTGATTACAATGAGCAGTTCTTC.

This rearrangement joins TRBV20-1 to TRBJ2-3; TRBD2 matches at 12 bases. V shed 3 bases, J shed 6 bases, and the junction held 10 bases outside the gene matches. The CDR3 is made up of 16 amino acids. Germline V CDR1 and CDR2: DFQATT, SNEGSKA (reference sequence). CDR3 in DNA: TGCAGTGCTAGCCCTCTAGCGGGAGGGCCGGGTGATACGCAGTATTTT. This codes for CSASPLAGGPGDTQYF.

V usage is TRBV7-2 and J usage is TRBJ1-2; D perhaps matches TRBD1 (5 bases). V lost 5 bases to trimming and J lost 1 base, with 14 bases between them. CDR3 length equals 15 residues. Germline values: CDR1 SGHTA, CDR2 FQGNSA. The CDR3 region is CASSAPGRLNYGYTF. The CDR3 region has the DNA TGTGCCAGCAGCGCCCCGGGACGGCTTAACTATGGCTACACCTTC.

This sequence joins TRBV7-2 and TRBJ2-1; 10 bases are a match to TRBD2. The ends lost 2 bases at V and 5 bases at J; junction bases unmatched: 12. The germline V gene has CDR1 SGHTA and CDR2 FQGNSA. The CDR3 extends over 18 amino acids. DNA for the CDR3: TGTGCCAGCAGCTTACTGCTAGCGGGAGTTAGGGCAGACAATGAGCAGTTCTTC. This encodes CASSLLLAGVRADNEQFF.

The J gene is TRBJ2-3, the V gene TRBV28, with a tentative D call TRBD1 (5 bases). The CDR3 loop spans 14 amino acids. The V end lost 7 bases, the J end lost 1 base, and 12 bases lay between the germline ends. The germline CDR1 and CDR2 sequences are MDHEN and SYDVKM. The CDR3 loop reads CASKGWLGTDTQYF. The CDR3 DNA reads TGTGCCAGCAAGGGGTGGTTGGGCACAGATACGCAGTATTTT.

The chain combines TRBV6-2 or TRBV6-3 with TRBJ1-5, with a tentative D call TRBD1 (6 bases). V dropped 7 bases and J dropped 5 bases, with 21 bases sitting between them. CDR3 size: 16 residues. The germline gives CDR1 MNHEY, CDR2 SVGEGT. CDR3: CASTPRQVYRDQPQHF. The DNA of the CDR3 is TGTGCCAGCACACCAAGACAGGTCTATAGGGATCAGCCCCAGCATTTT.

This chain links TRBV7-8 with TRBJ2-5; 11 bases match TRBD2. The germline V gene has CDR1 SGHVS and CDR2 FQNEAQ. V shed 5 bases and J 12 bases; nucleotides not matched to a gene: 14. This CDR3 is built from 15 residues. The CDR3 nucleotides are TGTGCCAGCAGCGTAACCTTAGCGGGAGGGCCCTTTAAGTACTTC. Protein: CASSVTLAGGPFKYF.

As DNA, the CDR3 is TGCGCCAGCAGCTTGGTGTCCCGGGAAGAGACCCAGTACTTC. This gives the protein CASSLVSREETQYF. J is TRBJ2-5 and V is TRBV5-1; D not certain. The CDR3 spans 14 residues. Per the germline V gene, CDR1 is SGHRS and CDR2 is YFSETQ. Trimming took 0 bases from V and 3 from J, leaving 9 bases between them.